This entry concerns a single T cell receptor beta chain. PBMC DNA, left unsorted, was sequenced on ten immunoSEQ deep assay plates. Libraries were prepared by immunoSEQ multiplex PCR; TCRdb keeps only in-frame clonotypes and omits some of them. The table lists some 470,000 clones, about three quarters of them singletons. This sample was included in a study of shared clonotypes between healthy human individuals. Whole-study context: Two women and three men aged 18 to 49 made up the donors.

This sequence originates from a woman aged 40 to 49 in good health. Some clones in this sample may be carry-over from other donors' samples. The material sequenced was PBMCs.

The CDR3 protein is CASSLGHINEKLFF. In DNA, the CDR3 is TGTGCCAGCAGCTTGGGACATATTAATGAAAAACTGTTTTTT. This rearrangement joins TRBV13 to TRBJ1-4; maybe TRBD1 (6 bases). The germline CDR1 and CDR2 sequences are PRHDT and FYEKMQ (reference sequence). The length of the CDR3 is 14 residues. The ends were cut back, 3 bases at V and 4 bases at J, with 9 bases in the middle.